The 24 T cell receptor beta chains below were found in one sample sequenced in a study of T cells in Graves' hyperthyroidism and ophthalmopathy. Template material for amplifying TCR beta CDR3 regions consisted of RNA transcripts. During a first-round RT-PCR of the TCR CDR3, the HTBI primer set was used. TCRdb reprocessed the multiplex PCR reads with MiXCR, giving one entry per CDR3 protein. The sample yields about 480,000 distinct CDR3 sequences, 20% to 25% seen once. The sequenced sample was blood. These receptors were collected from a woman in her 70s with Graves' ophthalmopathy.

The chain joins TRBV7-9 to TRBJ2-5; the match to TRBD2 covers 8 bases. This CDR3 is built from 12 residues. Trimming took 6 bases from V and 7 from J; bases not matched to a gene: 4. From germline, CDR1 is SEHNR and CDR2 FQNEAQ (reference sequence). In nucleotides, the CDR3 is TGTGCCAGCAGGCACGGGGGGGGGACCCAGTACTTC. It is translated as CASRHGGGTQYF.

This clonotype has a handful of counts. The gene calls are TRBV11-2 and TRBJ1-1, with 8 bases that match TRBD1. The trim removed 5 bases at V and 5 bases at J, leaving 7 bases unmatched. The CDR3 runs to 14 residues. Germline V gene lookup returns CDR1 SGHAT and CDR2 FQNNGV. The CDR3 protein is CASSPATGGTEAFF. CDR3 in DNA: TGTGCCAGCAGCCCCGCCACAGGGGGGACTGAAGCTTTCTTT.

This clonotype appeared once. V is TRBV7-6 and J is TRBJ1-2; D perhaps matches TRBD1 (5 bases). Trimming left V 4 bases short and J 4 bases short, with 13 bases between. This CDR3 contains 14 residues. Looked up from germline, CDR1 is SGHVS and CDR2 is FNYEAQ. CDR3 region: CASSSSGGFYGYTF. In DNA, the CDR3 is TGTGCCAGCAGCTCCTCGGGGGGGTTCTATGGCTACACCTTC.

This clonotype was recorded at least ten times. The chain combines TRBV7-2 with TRBJ2-7; D ambiguous. V lost 4 bases and J 3 bases, leaving 10 bases between the germline ends. The CDR3 has 13 amino acids. Per the germline V gene, CDR1 is SGHTA and CDR2 is FQGNSA. The CDR3 is CASSSHPNYEQYF. The CDR3 DNA reads as TGTGCCAGCAGCTCCCATCCGAACTACGAGCAGTACTTC. The entire variable domain, with the rest obtained from reference TRBV7-2 and TRBJ2-7, is as follows: GAGVSQSPSNKVTEKGKDVELRCDPISGHTALYWYRQSLGQGLEFLIYFQGNSAPDKSGLPSDRFSAERTGGSVSTLTIQRTQQEDSAVYLCASSSHPNYEQYFGPGTRLTVT.

This clonotype was recorded many times. This chain joins TRBV12-3 or TRBV12-4 and TRBJ2-7; 7 nucleotides match TRBD1. CDR3 length equals 14 residues. J gave up 4 bases and V 2 bases, and 5 bases lay outside the gene matches. The CDR3 spells CASSLLGGSYEQYF. Here the CDR3 DNA reads TGTGCCAGCAGTTTATTAGGGGGCAGTTACGAGCAGTACTTC.

This clonotype came up many times. The J gene is TRBJ1-1, the V gene TRBV20-1, with D possibly TRBD1 on 5 matching bases. CDR1 is DFQATT, CDR2 SNEGSKA, per germline (reference sequence). The CDR3 has 13 residues. V was trimmed by 6 bases and J by 1 base, leaving 12 bases between them. In DNA form, the CDR3 reads TGCAGTGCGCCCGGGACGGGGAACACTGAAGCTTTCTTT. Its translation: CSAPGTGNTEAFF.

The table lists this clonotype with a few counts. J is TRBJ2-7 and V is TRBV20-1; 13 positions match TRBD2. V was pared by 6 bases and J by 0 bases, with 5 bases of the junction left unmatched. CDR1 DFQATT and CDR2 SNEGSKA come from the germline V gene (reference sequence). This CDR3 comprises 15 residues. DNA for the CDR3: TGCAGTGCACATCGGACTAGCGGGAGCTCCTACGAGCAGTACTTC. This sequence encodes CSAHRTSGSSYEQYF.

The V gene is TRBV20-1, the J gene TRBJ2-1; no reliable D call. Germline V gene data show CDR1 as DFQATT and CDR2 as SNEGSKA (reference sequence). This CDR3 has 11 amino acids. CDR3: CRALGDNEQFF. Here the CDR3 DNA reads TGCAGGGCTCTAGGCGACAATGAGCAGTTCTTC.

In its sample, this clonotype was seen many times. This chain connects TRBV7-2 to TRBJ2-5, with no clear D. Trimming shortened V by 2 bases and J by 5 bases, and 6 bases separated the two germline ends. Germline CDR1 is SGHTA and CDR2 is FQGNSA. CDR3 length: 12 amino acids. In nucleotides, the CDR3 is TGTGCCAGCAGCTTACTATCGGAGACCCAGTACTTC. It specifies CASSLLSETQYF. Full variable domain (remainder filled in from reference TRBV7-2 and TRBJ2-5): GAGVSQSPSNKVTEKGKDVELRCDPISGHTALYWYRQSLGQGLEFLIYFQGNSAPDKSGLPSDRFSAERTGGSVSTLTIQRTQQEDSAVYLCASSLLSETQYFGPGTRLLVL.

This clonotype was found many times. The chain combines TRBV3-1 with TRBJ1-1; the D gene is possibly TRBD1 (5 bases). The CDR3 covers 13 residues. V was pared by 6 bases and J by 4 bases, with 12 bases between. Germline V gene lookup returns CDR1 LGHDT and CDR2 YNNKEL (reference sequence). The chain's CDR3 is CASSTSGGTEAFF. In DNA form, the CDR3 reads TGTGCCAGCAGTACAAGCGGGGGCACTGAAGCTTTCTTT.

The rearrangement links TRBV6-1 to TRBJ1-5; possible D gene TRBD1, 5 bases. Trimming shortened V by 10 bases and J by 3 bases, and 22 bases separated the two germline ends. This CDR3 comprises 16 residues. Germline assignment: CDR1 MNHNS and CDR2 SASEGT. CDR3 DNA: TGTGCCACCAATGCCGGGGCCCATCTGTACAATCAGCCCCAGCATTTT. It encodes CATNAGAHLYNQPQHF.

This clonotype was found a few times. This chain links TRBV6-5 with TRBJ1-5; TRBD1 matches at 8 bases. V was clipped by 5 bases and J by 3 bases; unmatched bases: 6. Germline values: CDR1 MNHEY, CDR2 SVGAGI. The length of the CDR3 is 15 residues. This chain's CDR3 is CASSNRGGFNQPQHF. CDR3 DNA: TGTGCCAGCAGTAACAGGGGGGGGTTCAATCAGCCCCAGCATTTT.

The rearrangement links TRBV20-1 to TRBJ1-4, with 7 positions matching TRBD1. This CDR3 is built from 16 residues. Unmatched junction bases numbered 6, after V lost 0 bases and J lost 2 bases. Germline CDR1 is DFQATT and CDR2 is SNEGSKA (reference sequence). The CDR3: CSARDGRGSTNEKLFF. The CDR3 DNA follows: TGCAGTGCTAGAGATGGCAGGGGGAGCACTAATGAAAAACTGTTTTTT.

CDR3 in DNA: TGTGCCAGCAGTCGGACAGGGTCCGGTAATGAAAAACTGTTTTTT. Translation: CASSRTGSGNEKLFF. The chain joins TRBV12-3 or TRBV12-4 to TRBJ1-4, with TRBD1 matching over 8 bases. J lost 4 bases, V lost 5 bases, and 6 bases had no gene match. The CDR3 has 15 residues.

The chain links TRBV6-2 or TRBV6-3 to TRBJ2-1; 13 nucleotides align to TRBD2. The CDR3 consists of 17 residues. Trimming cost V 4 bases and J 1 base; bases outside gene matches: 4. From germline, CDR1 is MNHEY and CDR2 SVGEGT. The CDR3 DNA follows: TGTGCCAGCAGTTCTGGACTAGCGGGAGAATCCTACAATGAGCAGTTCTTC. Protein sequence: CASSSGLAGESYNEQFF.

This chain joins TRBV2 and TRBJ2-5; 8 bases align to TRBD1. The CDR3 runs 13 residues. V gave up 4 bases and J gave up 5 bases; unmatched junction bases: 3. Germline CDR1 reads SNHLY; CDR2 reads FYNNEI. DNA of the CDR3: TGTGCCAGCAGTGCCAGGGGGCCGGAGACCCAGTACTTC. Encoded protein: CASSARGPETQYF.

This clonotype was detected only a few times. In DNA, the CDR3 is TGCAGTGCTAGATACAGGAACTCTGGAAACACCATATATTTT. Encoded protein: CSARYRNSGNTIYF. The chain carries TRBV20-1 and TRBJ1-3; D is perhaps TRBD1 (5 bases). There are 14 residues in the CDR3. Germline-derived CDR1 and CDR2 are DFQATT and SNEGSKA (reference sequence). V lost 2 bases, J lost 0 bases, and 8 bases lay in between.

This clonotype was observed a handful of times. The V gene is TRBV11-2, the J gene TRBJ2-5, with D tentatively TRBD1 (6 bases). The CDR3 contains 14 residues. The germline CDR1 and CDR2 sequences are SGHAT and FQNNGV. With 2 bases removed from V and 5 bases from J, the gap between germline ends came to 12 bases. CDR3 amino acids: CASSLYYQGETQYF. In DNA form, the CDR3 reads TGTGCCAGCAGCTTATACTATCAGGGGGAGACCCAGTACTTC.

Written as DNA, the CDR3 is TGTGCCAGCAGCCAAGATTCTGTCGGCAGGGGGCTAGGTGGCTACACCTTC. Encoded protein: CASSQDSVGRGLGGYTF. The chain carries TRBV3-1 and TRBJ1-2; 8 nucleotides line up with TRBD1. V trimming: 0 bases; J trimming: 7 bases; junction bases outside the gene matches: 13. Germline CDR1 and CDR2: LGHDT and YNNKEL (reference sequence). This CDR3 comprises 17 residues. The full variable domain, in which reference TRBV3-1 and TRBJ1-2 provide the parts outside the CDR3, is DTAVSQTPKYLVTQMGNDKSIKCEQNLGHDTMYWYKQDSKKFLKIMFSYNNKELIINETVPNRFSPKSPDKAHLNLHINSLELGDSAVYFCASSQDSVGRGLGGYTFGSGTRLTVV.

This clonotype turned up a few times. This chain links TRBV6-1 with TRBJ1-5; 7 nucleotides align to TRBD1. Per the germline V gene, CDR1 is MNHNS and CDR2 is SASEGT. Unmatched junction bases numbered 11, after V lost 7 bases and J lost 5 bases. CDR3 length: 15 residues. The CDR3 loop reads CASTPRRGRDQPQHF. The DNA for the CDR3 is TGTGCCAGCACTCCCCGGAGGGGGCGTGATCAGCCCCAGCATTTT.

J is TRBJ2-7 and V is TRBV28, with 8 nucleotides matching TRBD1. The V segment lost 2 bases and the J segment 5 bases; nucleotides outside the gene matches: 8. CDR3 length: 15 residues. The germline gives CDR1 MDHEN, CDR2 SYDVKM. CDR3 region: CASSLTWTGRHEQYF. The CDR3 nucleotides are TGTGCCAGCAGTTTAACGTGGACAGGGCGGCACGAGCAGTACTTC.

This sequence joins TRBV4-3 and TRBJ2-3, with no clear D. The V end was cut by 0 bases, the J end by 11 bases, with 12 bases between. The V gene's germline CDR1 is LGHNA and CDR2 YSLEER. The CDR3 is made up of 13 amino acids. Written as DNA, the CDR3 is TGCGCCAGCAGCCAAGATCCCGACCTCCTGCAGTATTTT. Encoded protein: CASSQDPDLLQYF.

This clonotype has just a few counts. The rearrangement uses TRBV5-1 and TRBJ2-1; D might be TRBD2 (6 bases). Germline-derived CDR1 and CDR2 are SGHRS and YFSETQ. V was pared by 4 bases and J by 2 bases, with 7 bases between. CDR3 length: 13 amino acids. The CDR3 nucleotides are TGCGCCAGCAGCACTAGCCCCTACAATGAGCAGTTCTTC. Encoded protein: CASSTSPYNEQFF.

The chain couples TRBV20-1 to TRBJ1-5; 7 bases align to TRBD1. This CDR3 has 13 residues. The J segment lost 2 bases and the V segment lost 4 bases, leaving 2 bases of the junction unmatched. Germline lookup yields CDR1 DFQATT and CDR2 SNEGSKA (reference sequence). The CDR3 loop reads CSAKTGGNQPQHF. The DNA for the CDR3 is TGCAGTGCTAAAACAGGGGGCAATCAGCCCCAGCATTTT.